The text below deals with one T cell receptor beta chain. The antigen is not known. These data belong to a study of shared clonotypes between healthy human individuals. Study-level points and caveats: Expectations were that clonotype sharing among donors would be affected by sequencing depth. Estimated richness values were generally larger in naive subsets than in memory subsets. The generation probabilities recorded for non-shared clonotypes fell below those of clonotypes shared by all four donors.

The length of the CDR3 is 13 residues. Germline CDR1 and CDR2: LNHDA and SQIVND (reference sequence). Measured with immunoSEQ multiplex PCR; TCRdb has only the in-frame clones, and not every one. The sample consists of hundreds of thousands of clones, less than 80% of them appearing once. The split of CD4+ cells yielded CD45RA+ naive and CD45RA-negative memory subsets. Material: memory CD4+ T cells sorted from blood. Subset: CD45RA-negative fraction. This receptor was identified in a woman under 40 in good health. The chain links TRBV19 to TRBJ2-5, with TRBD1 as a possible D gene (6 bases). The DNA end is more similar to TRBJ2-7, so the J call may be wrong. The CDR3 reads CASREGGGHEQYF. CDR3 DNA sequence: TGTGCCAGTAGGGAAGGGGGTGGCCACGAGCAGTACTTC.